This is a list of T cell receptor beta chains from one sample in a study of cytomegalovirus exposure and HLA in healthy donors. The method was immunoSEQ multiplex PCR; TCRdb's version includes in-frame clones alone and lacks a portion of them. Altogether 70,000 to 95,000 clones are present, 60% to 80% being singletons, with the ten largest covering 3% to 3.5%. The sequencing input was PBMCs. The receptors were sampled from a middle-aged man in good health and CMV-seronegative. The CDR3 runs from the conserved cysteine through the conserved F or W. A D gene is named only where the DNA matches it firmly. The size entry is marked missing in some rows and otherwise reads once, few, many or a size class.

>TRBD1|.|TRBJ1-1|TRBV9
CASSVSGGLNTEAFF
TGTGCCAGCAGCGTATCAGGGGGGTTGAACACTGAAGCTTTCTTT
>TRBD1|.|TRBJ1-1|TRBV6-5
CASSYPGQGHTEAFF
TGTGCCAGCAGTTACCCGGGACAGGGACACACTGAAGCTTTCTTT
>.|.|TRBJ2-2|TRBV14
CASSQGRGNTGELFF
TGTGCCAGCAGCCAAGGCAGGGGCAACACCGGGGAGCTGTTTTTT
>.|few|TRBJ2-1|TRBV4-1
CASSQPVVEWGGRNEQFF
TGCGCCAGCAGCCAACCCGTCGTGGAATGGGGGGGCAGAAATGAGCAGTTCTTC
>.|.|TRBJ1-1|TRBV7-9
CASSSPSGMATEAFF
TGTGCCAGCAGCTCCCCTTCGGGGATGGCCACTGAAGCTTTCTTT
>TRBD2|many|TRBJ2-5|TRBV28
CASSPSLAASGETKETQYF
TGTGCCAGCAGCCCTTCATTAGCCGCTAGCGGGGAGACTAAGGAGACCCAGTACTTC
>.|.|TRBJ1-2|TRBV27
CASSQTTGYGYTF
TGTGCCAGCAGTCAAACAACAGGGTACGGCTACACCTTC
>TRBD1|.|TRBJ1-2|TRBV15
CATSRDVAGGYGYTF
TGTGCCACCAGCAGAGACGTTGCAGGGGGCTATGGCTACACCTTC
>TRBD1|.|TRBJ1-5|TRBV5-1
CASSWTGDGNQPQHF
TGCGCCAGCAGCTGGACAGGCGATGGTAATCAGCCCCAGCATTTT
>.|.|TRBJ2-6|TRBV29-1
CSVDVGARGANVLTF
TGCAGCGTTGATGTGGGGGCGCGAGGGGCCAACGTCCTGACTTTC
>TRBD1|.|TRBJ2-7|TRBV6-1
CASSVGQGNHEQYF
TGTGCCAGCAGTGTCGGACAGGGGAATCACGAGCAGTACTTC
>.|.|TRBJ1-1|TRBV6-1
CASSEAAGQNEAFF
TGTGCCAGCAGTGAAGCAGCAGGGCAGAATGAAGCTTTCTTT
>.|few|TRBJ2-7|TRBV7-2
CASSLTSPGLASREQYF
TGTGCCAGCAGCTTAACTAGCCCAGGGCTTGCTTCCCGCGAGCAGTACTTC
>.|.|TRBJ2-7|TRBV27
CASSSLQSYEQYF
TGCGCCAGCAGTTCCCTACAGAGCTACGAGCAGTACTTC
>TRBD2|.|TRBJ2-2|TRBV4-3
CASSISGGNTGELFF
TGCGCCAGCAGCATTAGCGGGGGGAACACCGGGGAGCTGTTTTTT
>.|.|TRBJ2-7|TRBV11-2
CASSLAQASNTYEQYF
TGTGCCAGCAGCTTAGCCCAGGCTTCGAATACCTACGAGCAGTACTTC
>TRBD1|.|TRBJ1-4|TRBV6-5
CASSYSTGANEKLFF
TGTGCCAGCAGTTACTCGACAGGGGCCAATGAAAAACTGTTTTTT
>TRBD1|.|TRBJ1-4|TRBV5-1
CASRLDRGNEKLFF
TGCGCCAGCCGTCTAGACAGGGGGAATGAAAAACTGTTTTTT
>.|few|TRBJ1-3|TRBV2
CASTLTGGSGNTIYF
TGTGCCAGCACCCTGACAGGAGGCTCTGGAAACACCATATATTTT
>TRBD1|few|TRBJ1-2|TRBV10-3
CATRGTGNDGYTF
TGTGCCACCAGGGGGACAGGGAACGATGGCTACACCTTC
>.|many|TRBJ1-1|TRBV20-1
CSLNRASEAFF
TGCAGTTTAAACAGGGCCTCTGAAGCTTTCTTT
>.|.|TRBJ1-2|TRBV7-3
CASSLNREGGGYTF
TGTGCCAGCAGCTTAAACAGGGAGGGAGGCGGCTACACCTTC
>TRBD1|.|TRBJ1-6|TRBV18
CASSIDRVDSPLHF
TGTGCCAGCTCAATCGACAGGGTCGATTCACCCCTCCACTTT
>TRBD2|.|TRBJ2-5|TRBV18
CASSPPSGQETQYF
TGTGCCAGCTCACCACCTAGCGGGCAAGAGACCCAGTACTTC
>TRBD2|few|TRBJ2-3|TRBV7-9
CASRTSGGAGDTQYF
TGTGCCAGCAGGACTAGCGGGGGGGCCGGAGATACGCAGTATTTT
>.|once|TRBJ2-1|TRBV6-5
CASSYSKANEVVEQFF
TGTGCCAGCAGTTACTCGAAGGCAAACGAGGTCGTTGAGCAGTTCTTC
>.|once|TRBJ2-7|TRBV11-3
CASSPRQGAGSEQYF
TGTGCCAGCAGCCCGCGACAGGGAGCGGGCTCCGAGCAGTACTTC
>TRBD1|few|TRBJ1-4|TRBV4-3
CASSQDRGTGEKLFF
TGCGCCAGCAGCCAAGATAGGGGGACAGGGGAAAAACTGTTTTTT
>TRBD1|few|TRBJ2-1|TRBV2
CASVRQGSYNEQFF
TGTGCCAGCGTTAGACAGGGCTCCTACAATGAGCAGTTCTTC
>.|.|TRBJ2-7|TRBV23-1
CASSLSTVSSYEQYF
TGCGCCAGCAGTCTATCTACAGTCAGCTCCTACGAGCAGTACTTC
>.|.|TRBJ2-1|TRBV19
CASSIAGSSYNEQFF
TGTGCCAGTAGTATAGCGGGTTCCTCCTACAATGAGCAGTTCTTC
>.|.|TRBJ1-1|TRBV29-1
CSVAGGHTEAFF
TGCAGCGTTGCGGGGGGGCACACTGAAGCTTTCTTT
>.|.|TRBJ2-5|TRBV5-5
CASSLEAGTKETQYF
TGTGCCAGCAGCTTGGAGGCCGGGACAAAAGAGACCCAGTACTTC
>TRBD2|.|TRBJ2-5|TRBV5-6
CASSLGSGGASETQYF
TGTGCCAGCAGCTTGGGAAGCGGGGGGGCGTCGGAGACCCAGTACTTC
>.|few|TRBJ1-2|TRBV28
CASSPGGRANYGYTF
TGTGCCAGCAGTCCGGGGGGGAGAGCTAACTATGGCTACACCTTC
>TRBD1|.|TRBJ1-2|TRBV7-8
CASTLGDRTFLF
TGTGCCAGCACCCTAGGGGACAGAACTTTTCTCTTC
>TRBD2|.|TRBJ2-7|TRBV4-2
CASSQSGGAYEQYF
TGTGCCAGCAGCCAAAGCGGGGGGGCCTACGAGCAGTACTTC
>.|.|TRBJ1-5|TRBV19
CASSITAGSNQPQHF
TGTGCCAGTAGTATTACAGCAGGTAGCAATCAGCCCCAGCATTTT
>.|.|TRBJ2-3|TRBV12-5
CASGIATVDTQYF
TGTGCTAGTGGCATTGCCACAGTAGATACGCAGTATTTT
>.|.|TRBJ1-1|TRBV18
CASSQIRQSEAFF
TGTGCCAGCTCGCAGATTAGACAGTCGGAAGCTTTCTTT
>TRBD2|few|TRBJ2-1|TRBV9
CASSHGMRGWGEQFF
TGTGCCAGCAGCCACGGGATGCGGGGGTGGGGTGAGCAGTTCTTC
>.|few|TRBJ1-1|TRBV6-1
CASSEAWQNTEAFF
TGTGCCAGCAGTGAAGCATGGCAGAACACTGAAGCTTTCTTT
>.|.|TRBJ1-5|TRBV28
CASSKTGGSNQPQHF
TGTGCCAGCAGCAAGACCGGAGGTAGCAATCAGCCCCAGCATTTT
>TRBD1|.|TRBJ1-2|TRBV9
CASSPGQEYGYTF
TGTGCCAGCAGCCCGGGACAGGAGTATGGCTACACCTTC
>.|.|TRBJ2-2|TRBV5-4
CASSLDSRGTGELFF
TGTGCCAGCAGCTTGGATTCGCGGGGTACGGGGGAGCTGTTTTTT
>TRBD2|.|TRBJ2-1|TRBV9
CASSVETTWGGEQFF
TGTGCCAGCAGCGTAGAGACGACGTGGGGAGGGGAGCAGTTCTTC
>.|.|TRBJ1-3|TRBV9
CASSVLGEGNTIYF
TGTGCCAGCAGCGTATTGGGAGAAGGAAACACCATATATTTT
>.|.|TRBJ1-1|TRBV2
CASREGGWGNEAFF
TGTGCCAGCAGGGAGGGTGGGTGGGGAAATGAAGCTTTCTTT
>TRBD1|.|TRBJ1-3|TRBV6-4
CASSDPDRVDGNTIYF
TGTGCCAGCAGTGACCCTGACAGGGTAGATGGAAACACCATATATTTT
>TRBD1|.|TRBJ2-2|TRBV28
CASTFSDRVDTGELFF
TGTGCCAGCACCTTCTCGGACAGGGTGGACACCGGGGAGCTGTTTTTT
>.|.|TRBJ2-3|TRBV7-2
CASSLVLFADTQYF
TGTGCCAGCAGTCTTGTCCTGTTCGCAGATACGCAGTATTTT
>TRBD1|.|TRBJ2-7|TRBV19
CASSEAGQGTYEQYF
TGTGCCAGTAGCGAAGCGGGACAGGGGACTTACGAGCAGTACTTC
>.|.|TRBJ1-4|TRBV7-8
CASSLEGVTARREKLFF
TGTGCCAGCAGCTTAGAGGGTGTGACAGCCCGGCGGGAAAAACTGTTTTTT
>TRBD2|.|TRBJ2-3|TRBV5-1
CASRLAGGDTQYF
TGCGCCAGCAGACTAGCGGGGGGAGATACGCAGTATTTT
>TRBD1|.|TRBJ2-1|TRBV10-1
CASSSGTVYSYNEQFF
TGCGCCAGCAGCTCCGGGACAGTCTACTCCTACAATGAGCAGTTCTTC
>.|few|TRBJ2-7|TRBV27
CASRLTGEPYEQYF
TGTGCCAGCAGACTGACAGGAGAACCCTACGAGCAGTACTTC
>.|.|TRBJ1-1|TRBV5-1
CASSLDTVNTEAFF
TGCGCCAGCAGCTTGGATACGGTGAACACTGAAGCTTTCTTT